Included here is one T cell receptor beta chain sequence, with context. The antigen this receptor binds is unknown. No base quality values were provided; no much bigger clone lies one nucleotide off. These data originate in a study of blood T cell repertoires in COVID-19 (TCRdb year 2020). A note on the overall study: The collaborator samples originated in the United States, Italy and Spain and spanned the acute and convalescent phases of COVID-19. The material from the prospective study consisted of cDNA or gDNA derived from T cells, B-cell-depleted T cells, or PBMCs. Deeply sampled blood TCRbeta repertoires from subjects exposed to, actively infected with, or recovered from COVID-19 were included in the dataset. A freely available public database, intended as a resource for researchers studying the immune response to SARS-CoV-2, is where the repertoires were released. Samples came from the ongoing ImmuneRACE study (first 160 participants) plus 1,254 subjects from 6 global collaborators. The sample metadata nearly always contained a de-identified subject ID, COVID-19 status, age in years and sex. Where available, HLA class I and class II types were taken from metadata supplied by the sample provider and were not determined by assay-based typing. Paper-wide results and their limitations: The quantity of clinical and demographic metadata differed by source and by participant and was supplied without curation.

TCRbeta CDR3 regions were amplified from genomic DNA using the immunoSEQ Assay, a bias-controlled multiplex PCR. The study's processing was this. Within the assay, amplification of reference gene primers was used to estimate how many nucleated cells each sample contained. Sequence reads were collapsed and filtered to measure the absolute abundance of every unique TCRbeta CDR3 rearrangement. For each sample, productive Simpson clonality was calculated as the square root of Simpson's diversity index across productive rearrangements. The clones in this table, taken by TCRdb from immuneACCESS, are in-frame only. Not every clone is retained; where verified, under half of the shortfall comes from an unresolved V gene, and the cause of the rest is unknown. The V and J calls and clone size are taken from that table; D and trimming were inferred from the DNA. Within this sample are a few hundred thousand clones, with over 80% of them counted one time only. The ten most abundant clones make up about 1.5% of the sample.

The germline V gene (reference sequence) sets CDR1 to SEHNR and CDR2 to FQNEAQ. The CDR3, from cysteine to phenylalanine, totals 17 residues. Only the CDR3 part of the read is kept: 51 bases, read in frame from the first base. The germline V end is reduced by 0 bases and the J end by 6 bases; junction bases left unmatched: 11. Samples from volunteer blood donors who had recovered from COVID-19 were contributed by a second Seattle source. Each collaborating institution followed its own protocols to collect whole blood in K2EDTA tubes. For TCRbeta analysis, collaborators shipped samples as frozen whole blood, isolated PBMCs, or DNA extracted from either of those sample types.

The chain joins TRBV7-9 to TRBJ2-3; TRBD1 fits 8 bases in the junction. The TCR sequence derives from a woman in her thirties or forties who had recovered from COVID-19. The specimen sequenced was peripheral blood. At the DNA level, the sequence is TGTGCCAGCAGCTTAGCGGTCCAGGGGGCTGCGGGGGATACGCAGTATTTT. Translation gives CASSLAVQGAAGDTQYF.